This T cell receptor (beta chain) was profiled in a study of STAT3 mutations in large granular lymphocyte leukemia. On the study more broadly: Roughly half of the longitudinally sequenced T-LGLL patients carried detectable canonical activating STAT3 mutations.

CDR1 and CDR2 from the germline V gene are SGHDT and YYEEEE. J lost 10 bases, V lost 3 bases, and 9 bases had no gene match. The CDR3 is made up of 14 amino acids. Each sample's TCRbeta library yielded on average around 41,000 productive templates. Measured with immunoSEQ multiplex PCR; TCRdb has only the in-frame clones, and not every one. The profile covers about 3,700 clones, with approximately 40% appearing a single time and roughly 81% taken by the ten largest. This clone was picked up a small number of times. Its antigen remains unidentified. Study-wide results and caveats: Clonal expansion was inferred from samples taken at other timepoints. A small but highly pathogenic clone may have been missed. In T-cell large granular lymphocyte leukemia, about half of patients showed multiple immunodominant subclonotypes.

The receptor comes from a man in his 60s with T-cell large granular lymphocyte leukemia. Some clones in this sample may be carry-over from other donors' samples. This chain joins TRBV5-6 and TRBJ2-1; TRBD1 matches 8 bases. The sequenced sample was peripheral blood mononuclear cells. CDR3 coding DNA: TGTGCCAGCAGCTCCTCCAGGGGGCGTAGGGAGCAGTTCTTC. Encoded protein: CASSSSRGRREQFF.